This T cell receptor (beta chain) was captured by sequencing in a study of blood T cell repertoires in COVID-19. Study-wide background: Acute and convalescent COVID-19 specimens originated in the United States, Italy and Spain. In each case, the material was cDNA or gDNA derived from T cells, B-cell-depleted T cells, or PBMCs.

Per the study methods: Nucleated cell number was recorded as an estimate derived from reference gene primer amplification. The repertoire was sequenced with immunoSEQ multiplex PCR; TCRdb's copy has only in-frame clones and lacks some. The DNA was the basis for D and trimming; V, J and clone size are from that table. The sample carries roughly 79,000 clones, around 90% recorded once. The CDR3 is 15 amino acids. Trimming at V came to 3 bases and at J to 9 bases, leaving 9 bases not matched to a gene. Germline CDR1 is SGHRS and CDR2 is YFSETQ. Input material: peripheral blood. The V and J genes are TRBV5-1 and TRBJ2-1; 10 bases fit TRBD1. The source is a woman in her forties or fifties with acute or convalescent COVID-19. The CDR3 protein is CASSSRDRGQFEQFF. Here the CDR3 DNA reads TGCGCCAGCAGCTCACGGGACAGGGGACAATTTGAGCAGTTCTTC.